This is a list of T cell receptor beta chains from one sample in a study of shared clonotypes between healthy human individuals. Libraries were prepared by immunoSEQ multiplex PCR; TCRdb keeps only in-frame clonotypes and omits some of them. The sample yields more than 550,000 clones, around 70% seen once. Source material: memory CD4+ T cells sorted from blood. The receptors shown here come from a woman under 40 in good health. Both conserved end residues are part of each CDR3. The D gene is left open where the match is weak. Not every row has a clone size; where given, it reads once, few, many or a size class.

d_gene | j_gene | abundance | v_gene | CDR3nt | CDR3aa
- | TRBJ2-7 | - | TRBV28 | TGTGCCAGCAGTTTAAGGGGGAGGGGCTACGAGCAGTACTTC | CASSLRGRGYEQYF
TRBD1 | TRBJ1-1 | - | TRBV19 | TGTGCCAGTAGTCCTCGACAGGGAGGCACTGAAGCTTTCTTT | CASSPRQGGTEAFF
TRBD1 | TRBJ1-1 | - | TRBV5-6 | TGTGCCAGCAGTTCCGGGACAGGCATTATGAACACTGAAGCTTTCTTT | CASSSGTGIMNTEAFF
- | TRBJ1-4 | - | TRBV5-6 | TGTGCCAGCAGCAGGACAACTAATGAAAAACTGTTTTTT | CASSRTTNEKLFF
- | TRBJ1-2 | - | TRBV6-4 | TGTGCCAGCAGAGCAGGGGTTCAGTATGGCTACACCTTC | CASRAGVQYGYTF
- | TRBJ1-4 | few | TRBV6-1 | TGTGCCAGCAGTTCCTCGAGGGGGAAACTGTTTTTT | CASSSSRGKLFF
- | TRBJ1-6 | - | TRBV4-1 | TGCGCCAGCAGCCAGATCGGGGGCGGTTCACCCCTCCACTTT | CASSQIGGGSPLHF
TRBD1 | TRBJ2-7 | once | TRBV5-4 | TGTGCCAGCAGCTGGACAGGGGACTACGAGCAGTACTTC | CASSWTGDYEQYF
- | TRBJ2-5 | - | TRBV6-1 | TGTGCCAGCAGCCCAGGGGTAGAGACCCAGTACTTC | CASSPGVETQYF
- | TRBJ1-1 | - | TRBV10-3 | TGTGCCATCAGTTCCGGGCCCCAAGCTTTCTTT | CAISSGPQAFF
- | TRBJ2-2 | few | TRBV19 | TGTGCCAGTAGTATGTGGGGAAGTAGGGCCGGGGAGCTGTTTTTT | CASSMWGSRAGELFF
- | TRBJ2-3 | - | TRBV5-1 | TGCGCCAGCAGCTTAGAAAGGGGCACAGATACGCAGTATTTT | CASSLERGTDTQYF
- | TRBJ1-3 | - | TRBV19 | TGTGCCAGTAGCCCGGGACGGCCAAACTCTGGAAACACCATATATTTT | CASSPGRPNSGNTIYF
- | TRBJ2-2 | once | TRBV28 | TGTGCCAGCAGACCCGCCGGGACGGCGAACACCGGGGAGCTGTTTTTT | CASRPAGTANTGELFF
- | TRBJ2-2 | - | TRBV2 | TGTGCCAGCAGTACCCGGGGCGGGACCACCGGGGAGCTGTTTTTT | CASSTRGGTTGELFF